This T cell receptor beta chain derives from a study of blood T cell repertoires in COVID-19. Sequencing used immunoSEQ multiplex PCR; TCRdb keeps in-frame clones, though not all of them. The table includes more than 85,000 clones, approximately 91% detected once. The CDR3 extends over 13 amino acids. CDR1 is GTSNPN, CDR2 SVGIG, per germline (reference sequence). This clone was observed once. The source of this sequence is a woman aged 70 to 79 with acute or convalescent COVID-19. This sequence joins TRBV30 and TRBJ1-1; maybe TRBD1 (5 bases). Sequenced material: peripheral blood. CDR3 sequence: CKGRRGMNTEAFF. CDR3 nucleotides: TGTAAAGGGAGGAGGGGCATGAACACTGAAGCTTTCTTT.